This TCR beta chain appears in the sequencing data of a study of blood T cell repertoires in COVID-19. Study summary: Acute-phase and convalescent COVID-19 samples originated in the United States, Italy and Spain. The cDNA or gDNA used as material had been derived from T cells, B-cell-depleted T cells, or PBMCs.

The V end was cut by 5 bases, the J end by 1 base, with 9 bases between. CDR3 length: 14 residues. Germline values: CDR1 MDHEN, CDR2 SYDVKM. Some clones are missing from TCRdb's copy, which holds only in-frame ones; the method was immunoSEQ multiplex PCR. Of fewer than 350,000 clones listed, 90% are singletons. The receptor was derived from a woman in her twenties or thirties with COVID-19, enrolled during active disease. This chain joins TRBV28 and TRBJ2-4, with D possibly TRBD1 on 6 matching bases. The sequencing input was peripheral blood. This CDR3 is CASSHQGAKNIQYF. CDR3 nucleotides: TGTGCCAGCAGTCACCAGGGGGCCAAAAACATTCAGTACTTC. Complete variable domain (other parts from reference TRBV28 and TRBJ2-4): DVKVTQSSRYLVKRTGEKVFLECVQDMDHENMFWYRQDPGLGLRLIYFSYDVKMKEKGDIPEGYSVSREKKERFSLILESASTNQTSMYLCASSHQGAKNIQYFGAGTRLSVL.